The 4 T cell receptor beta chains below were found in one sample sequenced in a study of early T cells in non-severe SARS-CoV-2 infection listed by TCRdb under 2021. The library was produced with 5' RACE. The listed sequencing device is NextSeq 500. TCRdb trimmed the raw reads at Q25, called clones with MiXCR and kept productive beta chains. For every CDR3 protein sequence, its rows merge into one entry that carries the most common genes and DNA. The sample records about 80,000 distinct CDR3 sequences, approximately 11% of which are singletons. Jointly, the top ten make up over 3.5% of the sample. The sequencing input was whole blood. These receptors were taken from an adult who was a healthcare worker with PCR-confirmed SARS-CoV-2 infection or an uninfected control (not recorded which).

Worth noting for this clonotype: A much larger clonotype is one base distant, so this may be a read error. The chain joins TRBV12-3 or TRBV12-4 to TRBJ2-3, with 7 bases identical to TRBD2. The trim removed 6 bases at V and 3 bases at J, leaving 12 bases unmatched. The CDR3 runs to 16 residues. The CDR3 is CASRASWAGETDTQYF. CDR3 sequence (DNA): TGTGCCAGCAGAGCCTCCTGGGCGGGGGAGACAGATACGCAGTATTTT.

This clonotype came up a few times. The V and J genes are TRBV7-2 and TRBJ1-5, with TRBD1 as a possible D gene (6 bases). In germline, CDR1 is SGHTA, CDR2 FQGNSA. V lost 5 bases, J lost 1 base, and 15 bases lay in between. The CDR3 has 16 residues. CDR3 residues: CASSQYSGTSNQPQHF. The CDR3 coding sequence is TGTGCCAGCAGCCAATACTCCGGGACAAGCAATCAGCCCCAGCATTTT.

This clonotype was found a few times. The rearrangement links TRBV7-9 to TRBJ1-3; D unresolved. V was trimmed by 10 bases and J by 1 base, leaving 11 bases between them. Germline V CDR1 and CDR2: SEHNR, FQNEAQ (reference sequence). The CDR3 has 13 residues. This chain's CDR3 is CAIDSQSGNTIYF. CDR3 DNA: TGTGCCATCGACTCCCAGTCTGGAAACACCATATATTTT.

This clonotype was seen at least ten times. This rearrangement joins TRBV20-1 to TRBJ2-5, with 7 positions matching TRBD2. Per germline, CDR1 DFQATT and CDR2 SNEGSKA (reference sequence). The CDR3 is 14 amino acids. The V segment lost 1 base and the J segment 1 base; nucleotides outside the gene matches: 3. The CDR3 nucleotides read TGCAGTGCTAGAGTGACGGGGGGCCAAGAGACCCAGTACTTC. It encodes CSARVTGGQETQYF.